This TCR beta chain was captured in a study of OX40 agonist ivuxolimab in advanced cancers. This CDR3 comprises 14 residues. V was clipped by 0 bases and J by 3 bases, with 8 bases between them. CDR1 and CDR2 from the germline V gene are SGHAT and FQNNGV. Profiled with immunoSEQ multiplex PCR; TCRdb holds only in-frame clones, not every one. Found here are roughly 61,000 clones, 82% of them singletons; the top ten hold 0.52%. The chain uses TRBV11-2 and TRBJ1-2; possibly TRBD1 for D (6 bases). The clonotype originates from an adult with an advanced solid tumor such as melanoma, head and neck, liver or kidney cancer. Sequenced material: CD4+ or CD8+ T cells sorted from blood, taken in a trial of the OX40 agonist ivuxolimab. The CDR3 DNA reads TGTGCCAGCAGCTTAGATCCAGGGGACTATGGCTACACCTTC. Amino acid sequence: CASSLDPGDYGYTF.